One sample yielded the 13 T cell receptor beta chains listed below, sequenced in a study of patients and donors after allogeneic stem cell transplantation. TCRdb reanalysed the RT-PCR reads using MiXCR and keeps one entry per CDR3 protein. The table lists roughly 230,000 distinct CDR3 sequences, about 14% of them singletons. The sequencing input was blood, either unsorted or a sorted T cell fraction (not recorded which). Receptor source: a human donor who was either an allogeneic HSCT recipient or a stem cell or donor lymphocyte infusion donor (not recorded which). It is not recorded whose cells these are; they may come from a transplant donor.

The chain joins TRBV3-1 to TRBJ2-7; D not certain. This CDR3 has 15 residues. The V end lost 4 bases, the J end lost 6 bases, and 19 bases lay between the germline ends. Germline V gives CDR1 LGHDT, CDR2 YNNKEL (reference sequence). This chain's CDR3 is CASSPRGGAGIEQYF. The CDR3 DNA sequence: TGTGCCAGCAGCCCTCGAGGCGGAGCAGGTATCGAGCAGTACTTC.

The chain links TRBV6-2 or TRBV6-3 to TRBJ1-5, with D unresolved. Trimming left V 7 bases short and J 0 bases short, with 7 bases between. Germline V gene sequence: CDR1 MNHEY, CDR2 SVGEGT. CDR3 length: 13 amino acids. For the CDR3, the DNA is TGTGCCAGCACCGGGAATAGCAATCAGCCCCAGCATTTT. Translation: CASTGNSNQPQHF.

This clonotype was found a few times. V is TRBV12-3 or TRBV12-4 and J is TRBJ2-7; TRBD1 matches at 9 bases. The V and J ends lost 7 bases and 5 bases, in that order; junction bases with no gene match: 12. This CDR3 comprises 15 residues. The CDR3 protein is CASTPRGTGYDEQYF. As DNA, the CDR3 is TGTGCCAGCACCCCCCGGGGGACAGGGTACGACGAGCAGTACTTC.

The gene calls are TRBV2 and TRBJ2-5, with 12 bases fitting TRBD2. The CDR3 extends over 14 amino acids. The trim removed 8 bases at V and 5 bases at J, leaving 6 bases unmatched. Germline CDR1 and CDR2: SNHLY and FYNNEI. In DNA form, the CDR3 reads TGTGCCAGCGTCGACCTAGCGGGAGGGGAGACCCAGTACTTC. Protein product: CASVDLAGGETQYF.

CDR3 nucleotide sequence: TGTGCCAGCGCCCTTCTCGGAAACACCATATATTTT. This codes for CASALLGNTIYF. This chain uses TRBV3-1 with TRBJ1-3; D remains unclear. There are 12 residues in the CDR3. Between the trimmed V and J ends, which lost 8 bases and 4 bases, there was a span of 9 bases. The germline CDR1 and CDR2 sequences are LGHDT and YNNKEL (reference sequence). The whole variable domain, filled in from reference TRBV3-1 and TRBJ1-3, reads DTAVSQTPKYLVTQMGNDKSIKCEQNLGHDTMYWYKQDSKKFLKIMFSYNNKELIINETVPNRFSPKSPDKAHLNLHINSLELGDSAVYFCASALLGNTIYFGEGSWLTVV.

This clonotype has a count of ten or more. The rearrangement joins TRBV12-3 or TRBV12-4 to TRBJ2-1; D gene ambiguous. The CDR3 is 14 amino acids. Trimming took off 3 bases at V and 6 bases at J, with 12 bases between the two ends. CDR3 region: CASSFPLRGNEQFF. The CDR3, as DNA: TGTGCCAGCAGTTTCCCCCTCCGAGGCAATGAGCAGTTCTTC.

This clonotype was recorded a few times. The chain uses TRBV4-1 and TRBJ2-4; 11 bases map to TRBD1. Germline V gives CDR1 MGHRA, CDR2 YSYEKL. The CDR3 is 17 residues long. V was clipped by 2 bases and J by 5 bases; unmatched bases: 8. The CDR3: CASSQQRGTGGQNIQYF. In DNA form, the CDR3 reads TGCGCCAGCAGCCAACAAAGGGGGACAGGGGGACAAAACATTCAGTACTTC.

This clonotype was seen at least ten times. V and J are TRBV20-1 and TRBJ2-3, with D unclear. The CDR3 contains 17 residues. The V end was cut by 3 bases, the J end by 2 bases, with 21 bases between. Germline lookup yields CDR1 DFQATT and CDR2 SNEGSKA (reference sequence). CDR3 in amino acids: CSASLFQKSRLTDTQYF. CDR3 bases: TGCAGTGCTAGTCTATTCCAGAAGAGCAGACTCACAGATACGCAGTATTTT.

The V and J genes are TRBV5-1 and TRBJ2-7; TRBD2 might be the D (6 bases). V gave up 3 bases and J gave up 0 bases, with 10 bases separating them. The CDR3 is 14 amino acids. Germline values: CDR1 SGHRS, CDR2 YFSETQ. The CDR3 loop is CASSSETSSYEQYF. In DNA form, the CDR3 reads TGCGCCAGCAGCTCGGAGACTAGCTCCTACGAGCAGTACTTC.

This clonotype has only a few counts. This chain uses TRBV30 with TRBJ1-2; D gene uncertain. Germline assignment: CDR1 GTSNPN and CDR2 SVGIG (reference sequence). Deletions cut 5 bases from V and 5 bases from J, with 9 bases between. The CDR3 length is 11 residues. The CDR3 here is CAWERAYGYTF. The DNA for the CDR3 is TGTGCCTGGGAAAGGGCGTATGGCTACACCTTC.

In this sample, this clonotype turned up many times. The CDR3 reads CASRPGATGNTIYF. The CDR3 DNA reads as TGTGCCAGTAGGCCGGGAGCTACTGGAAACACCATATATTTT. J is TRBJ1-3 and V is TRBV19; D not certain. The V gene lost 6 bases and the J gene lost 2 bases, with 11 bases spanning the gap. Germline V gene lookup returns CDR1 LNHDA and CDR2 SQIVND (reference sequence). The CDR3 sequence is 14 residues long.

This clonotype was observed many times. The chain uses TRBV5-1 and TRBJ1-1; TRBD1 agrees at 8 bases. V was pared by 4 bases and J by 5 bases, with 4 bases of the junction left unmatched. The CDR3 runs to 13 residues. CDR1 is SGHRS and CDR2 is YFSETQ in the germline V gene. CDR3 nucleotides: TGCGCCAGCAGCAGGACAGGGCGGACTGAAGCTTTCTTT. The encoded protein is CASSRTGRTEAFF.

V gene TRBV7-2 combines with J gene TRBJ1-1, with D tentatively TRBD1 (6 bases). The V end was cut by 1 base, the J end by 0 bases, with 12 bases between. This CDR3 region has 16 residues. Germline lookup yields CDR1 SGHTA and CDR2 FQGNSA. The CDR3 nucleotides are TGTGCCAGCAGCTTAGACTGGGACATTCTGAACACTGAAGCTTTCTTT. It specifies CASSLDWDILNTEAFF.